The 6 T cell receptor beta chains in this list originate from one sample, sequenced in a study of cytomegalovirus exposure and HLA in healthy donors. Using immunoSEQ multiplex PCR, the repertoire was profiled, and TCRdb retains in-frame clones only, with some absent. The sample lists some 150,000 clones; 89% were seen once. Sequencing was performed on PBMCs. The receptors shown here come from a woman aged 18-29 years in good health and CMV-seropositive.

This chain connects TRBV4-2 to TRBJ1-2; D unresolved. The V gene lost 1 base and the J gene lost 2 bases, with 5 bases spanning the gap. Looked up from germline, CDR1 is LGHNA and CDR2 is YNFKEQ. The CDR3 loop spans 13 amino acids. CDR3 amino acids: CASSQGGNYGYTF. As DNA, the CDR3 is TGTGCCAGCAGCCAAGGAGGGAACTATGGCTACACCTTC.

This clone was found once. The chain recombines TRBV6-6 with TRBJ1-3; D gene unclear. Trimming took 2 bases from V and 0 from J, leaving 5 bases between them. The CDR3 is made up of 14 amino acids. The germline CDR1 and CDR2 sequences are MNHNY and SVGAGI (reference sequence). The CDR3 sequence: CASSYEGSGNTIYF. CDR3 sequence (DNA): TGTGCCAGCAGTTACGAGGGCTCTGGAAACACCATATATTTT.

The J gene is TRBJ2-1, the V gene TRBV6-6; the D is unclear. The V gene's germline CDR1 is MNHNY and CDR2 SVGAGI (reference sequence). This CDR3 region has 14 residues. V shed 0 bases and J shed 4 bases, with 7 bases lying between them. This CDR3 reads CASSYSTLYNEQFF. As DNA, the CDR3 is TGTGCCAGCAGTTACTCGACACTTTACAATGAGCAGTTCTTC.

This clone was observed a single time. The V and J genes are TRBV10-2 and TRBJ2-7, with D unclear. V lost 2 bases and J 5 bases, leaving 4 bases between the germline ends. Germline CDR1 and CDR2: WSHSY and SAAADI. The CDR3 is made up of 11 amino acids. Written as DNA, the CDR3 is TGCGCCAGCAGTGAGCTCGACGAGCAGTACTTC. Translating gives CASSELDEQYF.

This rearrangement joins TRBV7-2 to TRBJ2-3; maybe TRBD1 (6 bases). This CDR3 comprises 17 residues. The V gene's germline CDR1 is SGHTA and CDR2 FQGNSA. The V and J ends lost 2 bases and 0 bases respectively, with 15 bases between them. CDR3 sequence reads: CASSLMMTGHSTDTQYF. CDR3 in DNA: TGTGCCAGCAGCTTAATGATGACAGGACATAGCACAGATACGCAGTATTTT.

The chain uses TRBV30 and TRBJ2-7; 7 bases agree with TRBD1. The CDR3 covers 13 residues. Per the germline V gene, CDR1 is GTSNPN and CDR2 is SVGIG (reference sequence). J lost 0 bases, V lost 4 bases, and 3 bases had no gene match. CDR3: CAWMTGLSYEQYF. The CDR3 DNA follows: TGTGCCTGGATGACAGGGCTCTCCTACGAGCAGTACTTC.